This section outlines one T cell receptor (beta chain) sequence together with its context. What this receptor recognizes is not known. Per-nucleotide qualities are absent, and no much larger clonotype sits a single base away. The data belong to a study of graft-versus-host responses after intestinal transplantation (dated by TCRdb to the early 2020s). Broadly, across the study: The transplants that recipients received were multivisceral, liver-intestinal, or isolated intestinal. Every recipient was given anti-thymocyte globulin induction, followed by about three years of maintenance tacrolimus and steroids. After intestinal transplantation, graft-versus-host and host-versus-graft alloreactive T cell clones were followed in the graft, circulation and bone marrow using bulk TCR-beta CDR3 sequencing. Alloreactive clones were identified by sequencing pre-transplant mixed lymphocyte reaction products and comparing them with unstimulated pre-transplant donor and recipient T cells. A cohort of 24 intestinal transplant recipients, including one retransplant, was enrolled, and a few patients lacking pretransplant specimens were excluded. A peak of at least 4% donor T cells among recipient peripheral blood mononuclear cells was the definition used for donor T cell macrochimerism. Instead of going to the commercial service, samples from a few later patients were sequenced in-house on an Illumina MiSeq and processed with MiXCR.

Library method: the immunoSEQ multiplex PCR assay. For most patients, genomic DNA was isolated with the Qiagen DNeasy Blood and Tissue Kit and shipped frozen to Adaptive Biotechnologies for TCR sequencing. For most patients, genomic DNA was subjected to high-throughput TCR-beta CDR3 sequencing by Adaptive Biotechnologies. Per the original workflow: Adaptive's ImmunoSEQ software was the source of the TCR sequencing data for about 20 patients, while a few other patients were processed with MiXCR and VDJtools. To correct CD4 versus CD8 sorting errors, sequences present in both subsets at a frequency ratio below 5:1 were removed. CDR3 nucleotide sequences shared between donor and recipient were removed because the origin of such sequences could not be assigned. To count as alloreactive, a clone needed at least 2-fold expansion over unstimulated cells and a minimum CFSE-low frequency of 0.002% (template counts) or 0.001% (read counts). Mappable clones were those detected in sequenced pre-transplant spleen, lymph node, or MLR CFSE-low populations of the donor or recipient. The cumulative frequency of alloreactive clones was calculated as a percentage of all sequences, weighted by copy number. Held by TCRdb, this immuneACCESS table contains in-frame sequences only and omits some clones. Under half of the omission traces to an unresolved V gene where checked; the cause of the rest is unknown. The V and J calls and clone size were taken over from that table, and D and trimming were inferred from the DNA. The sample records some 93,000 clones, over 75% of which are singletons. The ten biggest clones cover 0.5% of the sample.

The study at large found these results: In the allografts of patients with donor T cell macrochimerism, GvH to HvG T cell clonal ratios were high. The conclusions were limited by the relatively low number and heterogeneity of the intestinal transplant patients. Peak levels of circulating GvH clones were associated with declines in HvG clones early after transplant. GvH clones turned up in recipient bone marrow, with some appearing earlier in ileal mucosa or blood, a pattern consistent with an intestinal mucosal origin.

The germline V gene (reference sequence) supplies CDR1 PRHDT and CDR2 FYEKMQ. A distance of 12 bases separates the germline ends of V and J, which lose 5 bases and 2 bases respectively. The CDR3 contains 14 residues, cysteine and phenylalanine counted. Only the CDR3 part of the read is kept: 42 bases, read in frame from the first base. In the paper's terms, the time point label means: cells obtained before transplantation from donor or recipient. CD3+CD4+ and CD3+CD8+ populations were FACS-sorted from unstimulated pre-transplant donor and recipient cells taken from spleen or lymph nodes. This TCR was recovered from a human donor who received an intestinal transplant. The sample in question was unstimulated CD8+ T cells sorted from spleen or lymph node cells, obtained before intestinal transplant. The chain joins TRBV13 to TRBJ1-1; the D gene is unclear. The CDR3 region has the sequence CASSPAGLNTEAFF. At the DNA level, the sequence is TGTGCCAGCAGCCCGGCGGGCCTTAACACTGAAGCTTTCTTT.